The rows below give T cell receptor beta chains drawn from one sample of a study of CD8 T cells in ankylosing spondylitis. In TCRdb, the 5' RACE reads were re-called with MiXCR into one record per CDR3 protein. Of 150,000 to 200,000 distinct CDR3 sequences listed, about 18% were seen once; the top ten hold over 7%. Material: blood, either unsorted or a sorted T cell fraction (not recorded which). All receptors derive from a male donor with ankylosing spondylitis or in good health (not recorded which). CDR3s include the opening cysteine and the closing phenylalanine or tryptophan. Fields, in order: D gene, clone size, J gene, V gene, CDR3 protein, CDR3 DNA. D genes are given only for firm matches. Rows give clone size only sometimes, using once, few, many, or a class for an expanded clone.

D gene: NA; clone size: many; J gene: TRBJ2-1; V gene: TRBV29-1; CDR3 protein: CSVERVYEQFF; CDR3 DNA: TGCAGCGTTGAGAGGGTGTATGAGCAGTTCTTC
D gene: TRBD1; clone size: few; J gene: TRBJ1-4; V gene: TRBV7-2; CDR3 protein: CASSKDRIEKLFF; CDR3 DNA: TGTGCCAGCAGCAAGGACAGGATCGAAAAACTGTTTTTT
D gene: TRBD2; clone size: few; J gene: TRBJ2-2; V gene: TRBV6-1; CDR3 protein: CASSRKTSGTGELFF; CDR3 DNA: TGTGCCAGCAGTCGAAAAACTAGCGGCACCGGGGAGCTGTTTTTT
D gene: TRBD1; clone size: few; J gene: TRBJ2-7; V gene: TRBV20-1; CDR3 protein: CSTGQGLSYEQYF; CDR3 DNA: TGCAGTACGGGACAGGGTCTATCCTACGAGCAGTACTTC
D gene: NA; clone size: NA; J gene: TRBJ1-1; V gene: TRBV12-3/TRBV12-4; CDR3 protein: CASSDRFTEAFF; CDR3 DNA: TGTGCCAGCAGTGACCGGTTCACTGAAGCTTTCTTT
D gene: NA; clone size: many; J gene: TRBJ1-1; V gene: TRBV27; CDR3 protein: CASSLKPQLNTEAFF; CDR3 DNA: TGTGCCAGCAGTTTAAAACCACAGCTGAACACTGAAGCTTTCTTT
D gene: NA; clone size: many; J gene: TRBJ2-3; V gene: TRBV20-1; CDR3 protein: CSASSGSTDTQYF; CDR3 DNA: TGCAGTGCTAGCAGCGGCAGCACAGATACGCAGTATTTT
D gene: NA; clone size: few; J gene: TRBJ2-7; V gene: TRBV5-4; CDR3 protein: CASSSGPQGLYEQYF; CDR3 DNA: TGTGCCAGCAGCTCGGGCCCCCAGGGGCTCTACGAGCAGTACTTC
D gene: NA; clone size: many; J gene: TRBJ1-2; V gene: TRBV6-5; CDR3 protein: CASSLTENYGYTF; CDR3 DNA: TGTGCCAGCAGTTTGACCGAGAACTATGGCTACACCTTC
D gene: TRBD1; clone size: NA; J gene: TRBJ2-7; V gene: TRBV4-1; CDR3 protein: CASSQPGQAYEQYF; CDR3 DNA: TGCGCCAGCAGCCAACCCGGACAGGCCTACGAGCAGTACTTC
D gene: NA; clone size: NA; J gene: TRBJ2-7; V gene: TRBV5-1; CDR3 protein: CASSLGGSNNHEQYF; CDR3 DNA: TGCGCCAGCAGCTTGGGAGGGAGCAACAACCACGAGCAGTACTTC
D gene: NA; clone size: NA; J gene: TRBJ2-7; V gene: TRBV6-2/TRBV6-3; CDR3 protein: CATKGGGTYEQYF; CDR3 DNA: TGTGCCACCAAGGGAGGGGGGACCTACGAGCAGTACTTC
D gene: TRBD2; clone size: few; J gene: TRBJ2-1; V gene: TRBV12-3/TRBV12-4; CDR3 protein: CASSQLGLAGRF; CDR3 DNA: TGTGCCAGCAGCCAACTCGGGCTAGCGGGGCGTTTC
D gene: NA; clone size: few; J gene: TRBJ2-1; V gene: TRBV20-1; CDR3 protein: CSAGPPGGSSYNEQFF; CDR3 DNA: TGCAGTGCTGGACCACCGGGGGGCAGCTCCTACAATGAGCAGTTCTTC
D gene: NA; clone size: many; J gene: TRBJ2-3; V gene: TRBV25-1; CDR3 protein: CASSEEVGTDTQYF; CDR3 DNA: TGTGCCAGCAGTGAAGAAGTTGGCACAGATACGCAGTATTTT
D gene: NA; clone size: many; J gene: TRBJ2-5; V gene: TRBV20-1; CDR3 protein: CSAPPGLASQETQYF; CDR3 DNA: TGCAGTGCCCCTCCAGGCCTAGCCTCCCAAGAGACCCAGTACTTC
D gene: NA; clone size: few; J gene: TRBJ1-1; V gene: TRBV7-9; CDR3 protein: CASRPRDTPGAFF; CDR3 DNA: TGTGCCAGCAGACCTAGGGACACCCCAGGAGCTTTCTTT
D gene: NA; clone size: few; J gene: TRBJ2-1; V gene: TRBV15; CDR3 protein: CATSSTLPSTGLGDNEQFF; CDR3 DNA: TGTGCCACCAGCAGCACTCTACCCAGCACAGGGTTGGGAGACAATGAGCAGTTCTTC
D gene: NA; clone size: many; J gene: TRBJ1-5; V gene: TRBV20-1; CDR3 protein: CSARRDPPVHNQPQHF; CDR3 DNA: TGCAGTGCTAGGAGAGACCCACCTGTCCACAATCAGCCCCAGCATTTT
D gene: NA; clone size: NA; J gene: TRBJ2-5; V gene: TRBV12-3/TRBV12-4; CDR3 protein: CASSLEGPETQYF; CDR3 DNA: TGTGCCAGCAGTTTAGAGGGCCCGGAGACCCAGTACTTC
D gene: NA; clone size: NA; J gene: TRBJ2-7; V gene: TRBV27; CDR3 protein: CASKGRVYEQYF; CDR3 DNA: TGTGCCAGCAAAGGGCGGGTCTACGAGCAGTACTTC
D gene: NA; clone size: many; J gene: TRBJ1-4; V gene: TRBV5-1; CDR3 protein: CASSAMGSDNEKLFF; CDR3 DNA: TGCGCCAGCAGCGCCATGGGTAGTGATAATGAAAAACTGTTTTTT
D gene: NA; clone size: many; J gene: TRBJ1-5; V gene: TRBV29-1; CDR3 protein: CSVGSGNQPQHF; CDR3 DNA: TGCAGCGTTGGTTCGGGCAATCAGCCCCAGCATTTT
D gene: NA; clone size: many; J gene: TRBJ2-7; V gene: TRBV28; CDR3 protein: CASSLPGTGRYEQYF; CDR3 DNA: TGTGCCAGCAGTTTACCGGGGACTGGGCGCTACGAGCAGTACTTC
D gene: NA; clone size: many; J gene: TRBJ2-3; V gene: TRBV5-1; CDR3 protein: CASSLSKDTQYF; CDR3 DNA: TGCGCCAGCAGCCTGAGCAAGGATACGCAGTATTTT